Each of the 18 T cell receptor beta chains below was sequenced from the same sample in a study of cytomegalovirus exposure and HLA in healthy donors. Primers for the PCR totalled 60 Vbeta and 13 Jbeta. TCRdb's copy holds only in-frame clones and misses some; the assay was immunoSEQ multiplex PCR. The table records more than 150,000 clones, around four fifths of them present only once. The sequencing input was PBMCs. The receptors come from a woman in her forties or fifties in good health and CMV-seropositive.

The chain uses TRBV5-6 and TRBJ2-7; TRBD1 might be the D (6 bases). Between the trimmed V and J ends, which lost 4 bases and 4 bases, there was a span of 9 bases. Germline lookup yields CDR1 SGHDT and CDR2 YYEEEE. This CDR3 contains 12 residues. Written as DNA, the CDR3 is TGTGCCAGCAGCAACAGGGTGTACGAGCAGTACTTC. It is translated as CASSNRVYEQYF.

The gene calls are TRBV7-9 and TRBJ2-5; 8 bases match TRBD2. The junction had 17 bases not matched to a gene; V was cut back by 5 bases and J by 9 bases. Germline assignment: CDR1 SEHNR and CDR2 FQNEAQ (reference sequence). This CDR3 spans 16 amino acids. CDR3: CASSITRAGANKAQYF. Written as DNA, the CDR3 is TGTGCCAGCAGCATTACCCGAGCGGGAGCCAATAAGGCCCAGTACTTC.

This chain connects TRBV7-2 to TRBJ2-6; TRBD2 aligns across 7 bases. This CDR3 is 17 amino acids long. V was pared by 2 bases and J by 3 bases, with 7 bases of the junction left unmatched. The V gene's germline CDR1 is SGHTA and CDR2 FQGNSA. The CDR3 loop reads CASSLQRGDSGANVLTF. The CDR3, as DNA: TGTGCCAGCAGCTTACAACGGGGGGATAGTGGGGCCAACGTCCTGACTTTC. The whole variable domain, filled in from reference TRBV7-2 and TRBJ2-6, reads GAGVSQSPSNKVTEKGKDVELRCDPISGHTALYWYRQSLGQGLEFLIYFQGNSAPDKSGLPSDRFSAERTGGSVSTLTIQRTQQEDSAVYLCASSLQRGDSGANVLTFGAGSRLTVL.

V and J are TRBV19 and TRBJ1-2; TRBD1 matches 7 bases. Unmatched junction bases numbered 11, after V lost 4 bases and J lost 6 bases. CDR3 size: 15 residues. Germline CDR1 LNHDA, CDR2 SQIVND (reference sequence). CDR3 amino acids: CASSTHTGARDGYTF. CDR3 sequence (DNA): TGTGCCAGTAGTACACATACAGGGGCGAGGGATGGCTACACCTTC.

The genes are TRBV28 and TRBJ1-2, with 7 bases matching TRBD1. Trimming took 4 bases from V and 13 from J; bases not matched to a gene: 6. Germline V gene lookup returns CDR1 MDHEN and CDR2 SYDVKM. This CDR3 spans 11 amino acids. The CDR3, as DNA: TGTGCCAGCAGTTCGGACAGGCGGGGCACCTTC. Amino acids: CASSSDRRGTF.

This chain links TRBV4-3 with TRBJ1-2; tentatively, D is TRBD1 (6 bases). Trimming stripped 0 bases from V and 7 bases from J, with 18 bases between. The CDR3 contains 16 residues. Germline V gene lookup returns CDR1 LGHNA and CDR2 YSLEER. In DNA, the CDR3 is TGCGCCAGCAGCCAAGATTGGGGACAAGGGGCGGGTGGCTACACCTTC. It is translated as CASSQDWGQGAGGYTF.

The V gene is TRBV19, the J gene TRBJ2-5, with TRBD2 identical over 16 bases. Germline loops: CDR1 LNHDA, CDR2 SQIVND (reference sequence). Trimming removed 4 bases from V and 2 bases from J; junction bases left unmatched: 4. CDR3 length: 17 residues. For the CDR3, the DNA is TGTGCCAGTAGTACGGGGACTAGCGGGGGGGGGCAAGAGACCCAGTACTTC. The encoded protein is CASSTGTSGGGQETQYF.

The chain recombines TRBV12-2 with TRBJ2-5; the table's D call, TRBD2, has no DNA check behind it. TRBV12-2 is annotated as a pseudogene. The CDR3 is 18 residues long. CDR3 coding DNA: TGTGCAAGTCGCTTAGCCGAAAGGGCTAGCGGGAGTACGGAGACCCAGTACTTC. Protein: CASRLAERASGSTETQYF.

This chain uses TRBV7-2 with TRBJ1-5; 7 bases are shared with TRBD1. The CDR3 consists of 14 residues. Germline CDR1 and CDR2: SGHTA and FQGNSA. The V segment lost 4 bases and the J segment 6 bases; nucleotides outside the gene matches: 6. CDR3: CASSSQGMGQPQHF. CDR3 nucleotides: TGTGCCAGCAGCTCACAGGGGATGGGTCAGCCCCAGCATTTT. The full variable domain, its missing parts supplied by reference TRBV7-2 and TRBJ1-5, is GAGVSQSPSNKVTEKGKDVELRCDPISGHTALYWYRQSLGQGLEFLIYFQGNSAPDKSGLPSDRFSAERTGGSVSTLTIQRTQQEDSAVYLCASSSQGMGQPQHFGDGTRLSIL.

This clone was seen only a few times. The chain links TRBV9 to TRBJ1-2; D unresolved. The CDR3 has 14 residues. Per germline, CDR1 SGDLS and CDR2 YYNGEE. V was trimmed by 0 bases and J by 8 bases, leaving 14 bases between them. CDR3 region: CASSVDWSQRGYTF. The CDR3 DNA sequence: TGTGCCAGCAGCGTAGATTGGAGCCAACGGGGCTACACCTTC.

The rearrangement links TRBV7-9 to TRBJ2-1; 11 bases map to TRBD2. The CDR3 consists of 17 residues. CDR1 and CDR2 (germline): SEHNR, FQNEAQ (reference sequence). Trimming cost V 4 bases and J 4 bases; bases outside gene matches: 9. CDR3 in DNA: TGTGCCAGCAGCTCCGGACCCGGGACTAGCGGTTACAATGAGCAGTTCTTC. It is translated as CASSSGPGTSGYNEQFF.

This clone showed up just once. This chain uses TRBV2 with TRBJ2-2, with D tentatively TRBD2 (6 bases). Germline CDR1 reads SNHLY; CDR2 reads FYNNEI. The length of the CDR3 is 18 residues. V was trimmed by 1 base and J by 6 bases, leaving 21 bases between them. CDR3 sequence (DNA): TGTGCCAGCAGTGAAGATTCCCGGGGACTCGGTCGTTCCGGGGAGCTGTTTTTT. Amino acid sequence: CASSEDSRGLGRSGELFF.

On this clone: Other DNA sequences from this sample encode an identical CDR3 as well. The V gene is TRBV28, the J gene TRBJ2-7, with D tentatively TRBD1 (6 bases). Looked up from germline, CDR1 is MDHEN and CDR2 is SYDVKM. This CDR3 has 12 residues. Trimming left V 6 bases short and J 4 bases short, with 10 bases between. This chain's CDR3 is CASSLTGYEQYF. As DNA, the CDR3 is TGTGCCAGCAGCCTCACAGGGTACGAGCAGTACTTC.

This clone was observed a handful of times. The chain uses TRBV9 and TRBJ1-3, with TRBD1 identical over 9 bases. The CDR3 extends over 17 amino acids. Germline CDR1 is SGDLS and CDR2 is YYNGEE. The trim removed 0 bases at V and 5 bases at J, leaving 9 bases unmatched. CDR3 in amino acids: CASSVEGGTGKRNTIYF. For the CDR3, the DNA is TGTGCCAGCAGCGTAGAGGGGGGGACAGGGAAAAGAAACACCATATATTTT.

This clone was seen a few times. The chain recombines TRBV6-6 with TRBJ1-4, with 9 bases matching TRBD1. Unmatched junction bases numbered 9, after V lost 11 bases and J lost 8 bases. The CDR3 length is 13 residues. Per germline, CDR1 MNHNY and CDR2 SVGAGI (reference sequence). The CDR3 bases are TGTGCCGTCTCCCGGACAGGGGACGAAAAACTGTTTTTT. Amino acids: CAVSRTGDEKLFF.

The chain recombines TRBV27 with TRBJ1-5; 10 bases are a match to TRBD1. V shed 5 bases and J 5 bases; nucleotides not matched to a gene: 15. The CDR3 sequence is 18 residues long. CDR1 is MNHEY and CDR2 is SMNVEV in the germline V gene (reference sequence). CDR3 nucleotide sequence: TGTGCCAGCAGTCACAACATTGTGGGGACAGGGGTTTATCAGCCCCAGCATTTT. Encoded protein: CASSHNIVGTGVYQPQHF.

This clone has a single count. CDR3 loop: CASSLVPGYNEQFF. DNA for the CDR3: TGTGCCAGCAGCTTAGTACCGGGTTACAATGAGCAGTTCTTC. The chain employs TRBV11-2 and TRBJ2-1, with D unclear. Trimming cost V 1 base and J 4 bases, with 8 bases left between them. Germline lookup yields CDR1 SGHAT and CDR2 FQNNGV. This CDR3 has 14 amino acids.

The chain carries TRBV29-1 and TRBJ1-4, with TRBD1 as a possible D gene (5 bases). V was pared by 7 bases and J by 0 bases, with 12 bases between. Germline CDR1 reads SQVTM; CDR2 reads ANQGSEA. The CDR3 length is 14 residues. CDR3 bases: TGCAGCGCCTCGCTGACAGCAACTAATGAAAAACTGTTTTTT. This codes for CSASLTATNEKLFF.